The 19 T cell receptor beta chains below all came from one sample that was sequenced in a study of blood T cell repertoires in COVID-19. Some clones are missing from TCRdb's copy, which holds only in-frame ones; the method was immunoSEQ multiplex PCR. Among 15,000 to 20,000 clones, over 65% were seen once, and the ten largest hold approximately 23%. Sequenced: peripheral blood. The origin of the receptors is a man in his 60s with active or convalescent COVID-19.

The V gene is TRBV14, the J gene TRBJ1-1; D not resolved. Trimming removed 0 bases from V and 1 base from J, with 3 bases in between. The CDR3 has 13 amino acids. Looked up from germline, CDR1 is SGHDN and CDR2 is FVKESK. CDR3 in amino acids: CASSQDWNTEAFF. CDR3 DNA sequence: TGTGCCAGCAGCCAAGACTGGAACACTGAAGCTTTCTTT.

This chain uses TRBV6-5 with TRBJ2-7, with D perhaps TRBD2 (5 bases). CDR3 length: 14 amino acids. V lost 7 bases to trimming and J lost 4 bases, with 17 bases between them. CDR1 and CDR2 (germline): MNHEY, SVGAGI. This chain's CDR3 is CASTPDSLRYEQYF. CDR3 in DNA: TGTGCCAGCACCCCGGACTCCCTACGGTACGAGCAGTACTTC.

The CDR3 sequence is CASSPRQGLNEKLFF. The CDR3 nucleotides read TGTGCCAGCAGCCCGAGACAGGGCCTAAATGAAAAACTGTTTTTT. V is TRBV7-6 and J is TRBJ1-4; 7 nucleotides agree with TRBD1. The CDR3 contains 15 residues. Germline V gives CDR1 SGHVS, CDR2 FNYEAQ. Losses at the gene ends were 5 bases for V and 5 bases for J; bases not matched to a gene: 8.

This clone was counted only a few times. J is TRBJ2-7 and V is TRBV12-5; 8 nucleotides align to TRBD1. Germline values: CDR1 LGHNT, CDR2 FRNRAP. The CDR3 consists of 14 residues. J gave up 3 bases and V 4 bases, and 5 bases lay outside the gene matches. This chain's CDR3 is CASGSGQGNYEQYF. The DNA of the CDR3 is TGTGCTAGTGGTTCCGGACAGGGTAACTACGAGCAGTACTTC.

V usage is TRBV6-5 and J usage is TRBJ1-2, with TRBD1 identical over 10 bases. Germline V gene data show CDR1 as MNHEY and CDR2 as SVGAGI. The V segment lost 5 bases and the J segment 6 bases; nucleotides outside the gene matches: 3. The CDR3 loop spans 13 amino acids. The CDR3: CASSTTGGDGYTF. CDR3 coding DNA: TGTGCCAGCAGTACGACAGGGGGCGATGGCTACACCTTC.

This clone was seen a handful of times. The chain combines TRBV29-1 with TRBJ2-1; no definite D call. Germline V gene data show CDR1 as SQVTM and CDR2 as ANQGSEA. Trimming took 0 bases from V and 9 from J, leaving 15 bases between them. This CDR3 spans 14 amino acids. The CDR3: CSVEEVRSSSEQFF. The CDR3 bases are TGCAGCGTTGAAGAGGTGAGGTCCAGTAGTGAGCAGTTCTTC.

For this clone: At one of its ends the junction is not consistent with the germline gene, which may arise from a read error. The chain combines TRBV24-1 with TRBJ2-1; TRBD2 matches at 10 bases. Germline V gene sequence: CDR1 KGHDR, CDR2 SFDVKD. CDR3 length: 16 amino acids. CDR3 nucleotide sequence: TGTGCCACCAGTGGTTTGGGACTAGCGATCGACAATGAGCAGTTCTTC. It codes for CATSGLGLAIDNEQFF.

The chain carries TRBV10-1 and TRBJ1-5; D call uncertain. Trimming took off 0 bases at V and 6 bases at J, with 3 bases between the two ends. Germline CDR1 is WNHNN and CDR2 is SYGVQD (reference sequence). This CDR3 comprises 12 residues. CDR3 amino acids: CASSESSQPQHF. For the CDR3, the DNA is TGCGCCAGCAGTGAGTCGAGTCAGCCCCAGCATTTT.

The chain combines TRBV2 with TRBJ2-3; TRBD2 matches at 12 bases. With 3 bases clipped from V and 1 base from J, the junction kept 8 bases outside the gene matches. CDR3 length equals 18 residues. Germline loops: CDR1 SNHLY, CDR2 FYNNEI. CDR3 sequence (DNA): TGTGCCAGCAGTGATAATGGGCGACTAGCGGGAGGCACAGATACGCAGTATTTT. Residues: CASSDNGRLAGGTDTQYF.

This clone showed up just once. The chain combines TRBV7-9 with TRBJ2-1; 8 positions agree with TRBD2. V shed 5 bases and J 5 bases; nucleotides not matched to a gene: 14. There are 17 residues in the CDR3. Germline-derived CDR1 and CDR2 are SEHNR and FQNEAQ (reference sequence). CDR3 amino acids: CASSPPGLAGGDNEQFF. CDR3 bases: TGTGCCAGCAGCCCCCCGGGGCTAGCGGGCGGCGACAATGAGCAGTTCTTC.

This clone was seen a single time. The V gene is TRBV10-3, the J gene TRBJ2-1; 7 bases match TRBD2. Germline V lookup: CDR1 ENHRY, CDR2 SYGVKD. The J segment lost 6 bases and the V segment lost 2 bases, leaving 13 bases of the junction unmatched. This CDR3 region has 17 residues. DNA for the CDR3: TGTGCCATCAGTGAGATGGGCGGGAGCGGGCCCTCCAATGAGCAGTTCTTC. Its protein product is CAISEMGGSGPSNEQFF.

The rearrangement uses TRBV2 and TRBJ1-6; 9 bases match TRBD1. V shed 7 bases, J shed 8 bases, and the junction held 3 bases outside the gene matches. The CDR3 runs to 13 residues. The germline CDR1 and CDR2 sequences are SNHLY and FYNNEI. Here the CDR3 DNA reads TGTGCCAGCACTAGACAGGGGGATTCACCCCTCCACTTT. The encoded protein is CASTRQGDSPLHF.

The chain couples TRBV7-3 to TRBJ2-2, with TRBD2 matching 12 bases. The CDR3 loop spans 15 amino acids. Germline V CDR1 and CDR2: SGHTA, FQGTGA. The J segment lost 9 bases and the V segment lost 5 bases, leaving 7 bases of the junction unmatched. DNA of the CDR3: TGTGCCAGCAGCCTCAAGACTAGCGGGAGTCGGGAGCTGTTTTTT. Protein product: CASSLKTSGSRELFF.

The chain links TRBV12-3 or TRBV12-4 to TRBJ2-5; no clear D gene. The CDR3 consists of 12 residues. The V end was cut by 7 bases, the J end by 7 bases, with 13 bases between. The CDR3 reads CASTLFPGTQYF. CDR3 DNA: TGTGCCAGCACCCTCTTCCCGGGGACCCAGTACTTC.

The chain couples TRBV12-5 to TRBJ1-1; no reliable D call. Germline CDR1 reads LGHNT; CDR2 reads FRNRAP. There are 16 residues in the CDR3. V was trimmed by 0 bases and J by 0 bases, leaving 11 bases between them. The CDR3 spells CASGLVLNTLNTEAFF. The CDR3 DNA is TGTGCTAGTGGTTTGGTACTAAACACTTTGAACACTGAAGCTTTCTTT.

The V and J genes are TRBV5-1 and TRBJ2-2; no firm D call. The CDR3 extends over 15 amino acids. The germline V gene encodes CDR1 SGHRS and CDR2 YFSETQ. V was clipped by 3 bases and J by 0 bases, with 9 bases between them. CDR3 in DNA: TGCGCCAGCAGCTGGGCCTACGCGAACACCGGGGAGCTGTTTTTT. It codes for CASSWAYANTGELFF. Full variable domain (outside the CDR3, taken from reference TRBV5-1 and TRBJ2-2): KAGVTQTPRYLIKTRGQQVTLSCSPISGHRSVSWYQQTPGQGLQFLFEYFSETQRNKGNFPGRFSGRQFSNSRSEMNVSTLELGDSALYLCASSWAYANTGELFFGEGSRLTVL.

The chain employs TRBV7-9 and TRBJ1-2; 11 positions agree with TRBD1. The CDR3 contains 15 residues. Trimming cost V 3 bases and J 4 bases; bases outside gene matches: 4. CDR1 is SEHNR and CDR2 is FQNEAQ in the germline V gene (reference sequence). The CDR3 region is CASSLGQGVGYGYTF. The CDR3 DNA sequence: TGTGCCAGCAGCTTGGGACAGGGGGTCGGCTATGGCTACACCTTC.

This clone has only a few counts. The chain uses TRBV5-4 and TRBJ2-7; 8 nucleotides align to TRBD2. V lost 5 bases to trimming and J lost 7 bases; unmatched junction nucleotides: 5. The CDR3 length is 12 residues. Per the germline V gene, CDR1 is SGHNT and CDR2 is YYREEE (reference sequence). CDR3 in amino acids: CASRATSGEQYF. The DNA of the CDR3 is TGTGCCAGCAGAGCAACTAGCGGAGAGCAGTACTTC.

The chain links TRBV4-1 to TRBJ2-4; D is possibly TRBD2 (6 bases). CDR1 MGHRA and CDR2 YSYEKL come from the germline V gene. The CDR3 extends over 17 amino acids. The V and J ends lost 0 bases and 0 bases respectively, with 12 bases between them. The CDR3 loop is CASSQEWGVVAKNIQYF. CDR3 DNA sequence: TGCGCCAGCAGCCAAGAATGGGGGGTCGTAGCCAAAAACATTCAGTACTTC.